This T cell receptor beta chain was obtained from a study of CD8+CD57+ T cells in acquired aplastic anemia. Study-level background: Sorted CD4+ plus CD8+ cells gave DNA averaging roughly 3.2 ug. CD4+ cells from healthy donors averaged approximately 11 million reads.

Researchers used genomic DNA as the template to profile TCR beta VDJ and CDR3. TCRdb re-derived calls from the reads in MiXCR, one entry per CDR3 protein. This sample yields about 220,000 distinct CDR3 sequences, of which 34% are seen a single time; roughly 1.1% belongs to the top ten. Many counts were recorded for this clonotype. Germline CDR1 reads ENHRY; CDR2 reads SYGVKD. Trimming shortened V by 8 bases and J by 1 base, and 11 bases separated the two germline ends. The CDR3 runs to 13 residues. The TCR sequence derives from a human donor in good health, serving as a control. Sequencing was performed on sorted CD4+, CD8+, or CD8+CD57+ T cells (not recorded which) from PBMCs. V is TRBV10-3 and J is TRBJ1-1; no clear D gene. CDR3 amino acids: CAIRSISNTEAFF. CDR3 DNA: TGTGCCATCCGCTCCATATCGAACACTGAAGCTTTCTTT.